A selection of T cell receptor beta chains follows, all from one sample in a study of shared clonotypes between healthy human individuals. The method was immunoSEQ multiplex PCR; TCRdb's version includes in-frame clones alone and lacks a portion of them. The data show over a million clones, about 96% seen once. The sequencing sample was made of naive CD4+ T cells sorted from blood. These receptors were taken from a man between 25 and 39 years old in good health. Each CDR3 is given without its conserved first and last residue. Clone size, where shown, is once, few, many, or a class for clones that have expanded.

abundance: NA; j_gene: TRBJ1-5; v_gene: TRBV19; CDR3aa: ASSIGGRVSNQPQH
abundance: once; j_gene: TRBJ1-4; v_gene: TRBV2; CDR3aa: ASSGTANEKLF
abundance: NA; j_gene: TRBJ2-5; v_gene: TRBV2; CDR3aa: ASRMETQY
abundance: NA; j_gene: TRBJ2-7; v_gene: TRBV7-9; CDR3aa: ASSLALTGVYEQY
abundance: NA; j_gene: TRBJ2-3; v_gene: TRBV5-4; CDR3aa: ASSLRGGTDTQY
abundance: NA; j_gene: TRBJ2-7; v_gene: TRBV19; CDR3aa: ASSILAGQSYEQY
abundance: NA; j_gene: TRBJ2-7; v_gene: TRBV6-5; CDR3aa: ASADISSPSYEQY
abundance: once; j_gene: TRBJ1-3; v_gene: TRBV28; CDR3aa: ASKPPPRFGNTIY
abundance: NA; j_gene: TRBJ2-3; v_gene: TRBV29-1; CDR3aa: SVYSPTDTQY
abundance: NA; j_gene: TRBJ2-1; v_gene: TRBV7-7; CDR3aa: ASSRSPPGGSYNEQF
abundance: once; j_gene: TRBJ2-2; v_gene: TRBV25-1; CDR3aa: ASSEFGGSRSNTGELF
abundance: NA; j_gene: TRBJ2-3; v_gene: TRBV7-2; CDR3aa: ASVYRFTDTQY
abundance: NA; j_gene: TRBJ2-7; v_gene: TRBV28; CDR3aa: ASSSLRQGGSYEQY
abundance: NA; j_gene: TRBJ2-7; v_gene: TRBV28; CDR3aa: ASSLLGLSSYEQY
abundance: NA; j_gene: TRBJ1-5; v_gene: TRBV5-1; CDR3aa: ARTRGGRGNQPQH
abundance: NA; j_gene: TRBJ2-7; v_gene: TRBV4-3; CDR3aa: ASSQDPTGQGYEQY
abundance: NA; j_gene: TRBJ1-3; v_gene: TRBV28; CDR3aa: ASSKLEGTGNTIY
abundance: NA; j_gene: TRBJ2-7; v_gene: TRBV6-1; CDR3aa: ASTIRDRGGEQY
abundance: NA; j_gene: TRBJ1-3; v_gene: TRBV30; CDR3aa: AWDRGNTIY
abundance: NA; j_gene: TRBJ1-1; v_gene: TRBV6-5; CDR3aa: ASSYLGQYTEAF
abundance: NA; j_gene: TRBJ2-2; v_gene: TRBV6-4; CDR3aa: ASSGRTGHDSGELF
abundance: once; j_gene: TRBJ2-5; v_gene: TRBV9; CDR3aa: ASSVGGRRRDQETQY
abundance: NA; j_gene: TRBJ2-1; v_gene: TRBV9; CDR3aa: ASSVGPQARPF
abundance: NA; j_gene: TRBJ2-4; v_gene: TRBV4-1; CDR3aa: ASSRLTGGAGNIQY
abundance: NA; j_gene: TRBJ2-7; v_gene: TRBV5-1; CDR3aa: ASSPGLAGGPSYEQY